The 10 T cell receptor beta chains below were found in one sample sequenced in a study of CD8 T cells in ankylosing spondylitis. TCRdb fed the 5' RACE reads into MiXCR, producing one record per CDR3 protein. Found here are around 250,000 distinct CDR3 sequences, 18% of them singletons; the top ten hold less than 35%. Material for sequencing was blood, either unsorted or a sorted T cell fraction (not recorded which). Every receptor here comes from a male donor with ankylosing spondylitis or in good health (not recorded which).

At least ten counts were recorded for this clonotype. The V gene is TRBV4-1, the J gene TRBJ2-7, with 9 bases lining up with TRBD1. Germline V gene lookup returns CDR1 MGHRA and CDR2 YSYEKL. J was trimmed by 5 bases and V by 1 base; bases with no gene match: 6. The CDR3 is 15 residues long. In nucleotides, the CDR3 is TGCGCCAGCAGCCAAGTACGGACAGGGGTAAACGAGCAGTACTTC. It specifies CASSQVRTGVNEQYF.

This clonotype was counted at least ten times. This chain joins TRBV20-1 and TRBJ2-7; no clear D gene. The CDR3 sequence is 11 residues long. Germline values: CDR1 DFQATT, CDR2 SNEGSKA (reference sequence). Trimming stripped 3 bases from V and 2 bases from J, with 5 bases between. The CDR3, as DNA: TGCAGTGCTAGGGGTGCCTACGAGCAGTACTTC. Its translation: CSARGAYEQYF.

The chain employs TRBV7-2 and TRBJ2-1; 8 nucleotides agree with TRBD1. V lost 3 bases, J lost 0 bases, and 4 bases stayed unmatched. This CDR3 contains 16 residues. The V gene's germline CDR1 is SGHTA and CDR2 FQGNSA. The CDR3 sequence: CASSFRDRNSYNEQFF. In DNA, the CDR3 is TGTGCCAGCAGCTTTCGGGACAGGAACTCCTACAATGAGCAGTTCTTC. Filled out from reference TRBV7-2 and TRBJ2-1, the complete variable domain reads GAGVSQSPSNKVTEKGKDVELRCDPISGHTALYWYRQSLGQGLEFLIYFQGNSAPDKSGLPSDRFSAERTGGSVSTLTIQRTQQEDSAVYLCASSFRDRNSYNEQFFGPGTRLTVL.

J is TRBJ2-3 and V is TRBV4-1; 7 positions match TRBD1. Germline assignment: CDR1 MGHRA and CDR2 YSYEKL. V lost 4 bases and J lost 4; bases outside the gene matches: 5. CDR3 length: 14 amino acids. CDR3 residues: CASSLTGQADTQYF. CDR3 nucleotides: TGCGCCAGCAGCCTTACCGGACAGGCAGATACGCAGTATTTT.

This clonotype was observed a few times. The chain joins TRBV12-3 or TRBV12-4 to TRBJ2-5, with TRBD2 matching 7 bases. The V and J ends lost 3 bases and 5 bases, in that order; junction bases with no gene match: 6. The CDR3 is 14 amino acids. The CDR3 DNA sequence: TGTGCCAGCAGTTTGGAGCGGGAAGGCGAGACCCAGTACTTC. Protein: CASSLEREGETQYF.

This clonotype turned up a few times. The V and J genes are TRBV11-1 and TRBJ1-1; maybe TRBD1 (6 bases). Germline V gene lookup returns CDR1 SGHAT and CDR2 FQDESV (reference sequence). Deletions cut 1 base from V and 4 bases from J, with 22 bases between. The CDR3 sequence is 18 residues long. CDR3 residues: CASSLGLGQRTGRTEAFF. As DNA, the CDR3 is TGTGCCAGCAGCTTAGGCTTGGGACAAAGAACGGGGCGCACTGAAGCTTTCTTT.

The sample holds a few counts of this clonotype. The J gene is TRBJ2-1, the V gene TRBV6-2 or TRBV6-3; 13 nucleotides align to TRBD2. Germline V gene sequence: CDR1 MNHEY, CDR2 SVGEGT. CDR3 length equals 17 residues. V was pared by 6 bases and J by 6 bases, with 11 bases of the junction left unmatched. The CDR3 loop is CASSYRLAGGRSNEQFF. CDR3 coding DNA: TGTGCCAGCAGCTACAGACTAGCGGGAGGCCGAAGCAATGAGCAGTTCTTC.

This clonotype was detected only a few times. The chain carries TRBV7-9 and TRBJ2-2, with D tentatively TRBD2 (5 bases). The CDR3 has 14 amino acids. Trimming left V 4 bases short and J 6 bases short, with 12 bases between. Germline V lookup: CDR1 SEHNR, CDR2 FQNEAQ (reference sequence). CDR3 loop: CASSWQLVPGELFF. The DNA of the CDR3 is TGTGCCAGCAGCTGGCAACTAGTACCCGGGGAGCTGTTTTTT.

The chain recombines TRBV9 with TRBJ1-6; D gene unclear. The germline V gene has CDR1 SGDLS and CDR2 YYNGEE. V dropped 0 bases and J dropped 9 bases, with 13 bases sitting between them. This CDR3 region has 15 residues. The CDR3 nucleotides read TGTGCCAGCAGCGTAGACGGGCAAACTGGTTCACCCCTCCACTTT. This encodes CASSVDGQTGSPLHF.

The V gene is TRBV5-1, the J gene TRBJ2-3; no clear D. From germline, CDR1 is SGHRS and CDR2 YFSETQ. Trimming pared 5 bases from V and 0 bases from J, leaving 16 bases between. This CDR3 is 16 amino acids long. The CDR3 DNA sequence: TGCGCCAGCAGAAAGAAGGACGGATCTAGCACAGATACGCAGTATTTT. Residues: CASRKKDGSSTDTQYF.